Included here is one T cell receptor beta chain sequence, with context. Its target is unknown. Blood draws occurred at baseline, cycle 4 day 1, and cycle 7 day 1. This record belongs to a study of OX40 agonist ivuxolimab in advanced cancers. Study details: Patients were 65% to 85% male with ages roughly 20 to 90, mean roughly 64. Partial responses, seen in three patients, involved one hepatocellular carcinoma and two cutaneous melanomas.

Findings and caveats of the study: At 0.1-3.0 mg/kg, partial responders had clonal expansion among the lowest observed.

In germline, CDR1 is MDHEN, CDR2 SYDVKM. This CDR3 comprises 15 residues. Germline trimming cut 2 bases from V and 7 bases from J; bases unmatched to any gene: 6. The table came from immunoSEQ multiplex PCR; TCRdb's copy has only in-frame clones and leaves some out. Found here are 50,000 or so clones, approximately 85% of them singletons; the top ten hold 2.6%. The chain combines TRBV28 with TRBJ2-7; TRBD1 aligns across 12 bases. Source: CD4+ or CD8+ T cells sorted from blood, taken in a trial of the OX40 agonist ivuxolimab. The TCR comes from an adult with an advanced solid tumor such as melanoma, head and neck, liver or kidney cancer. This CDR3 reads CASSLRGQGAGEQYF. Written as DNA, the CDR3 is TGTGCCAGCAGTTTAAGGGGACAGGGGGCGGGAGAGCAGTACTTC.